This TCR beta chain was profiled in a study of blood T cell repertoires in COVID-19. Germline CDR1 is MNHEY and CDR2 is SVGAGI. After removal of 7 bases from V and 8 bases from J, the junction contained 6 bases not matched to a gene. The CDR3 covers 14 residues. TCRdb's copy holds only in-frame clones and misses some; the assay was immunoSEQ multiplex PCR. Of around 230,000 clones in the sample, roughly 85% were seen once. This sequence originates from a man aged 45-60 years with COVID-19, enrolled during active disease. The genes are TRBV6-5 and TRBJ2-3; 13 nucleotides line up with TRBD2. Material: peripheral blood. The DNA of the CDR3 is TGTGCCAGCACTACTAGCGGGGGGGCCGGTACGCAGTATTTT. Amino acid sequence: CASTTSGGAGTQYF.